Below are 9 T cell receptor beta chains sequenced from a single sample in a study of blood T cell repertoires in COVID-19. The assay was immunoSEQ multiplex PCR, and TCRdb's table has in-frame clones only and misses some. The table shows 200,000 to 250,000 clones, with around 84% occurring only once. Sequencing input: PBMCs or T cells enriched from blood (not recorded which). These receptors all come from a woman aged 40 to 49 who had recovered from COVID-19.

The V gene is TRBV7-2, the J gene TRBJ2-2; TRBD1 matches 7 bases. V trimming: 2 bases; J trimming: 7 bases; junction bases outside the gene matches: 4. CDR3 size: 14 residues. Per germline, CDR1 SGHTA and CDR2 FQGNSA. The CDR3 coding sequence is TGTGCCAGCAGCTTAAGGGGGCTAAACGGGGAGCTGTTTTTT. Translating gives CASSLRGLNGELFF.

V usage is TRBV18 and J usage is TRBJ1-1; D uncertain. The germline gives CDR1 KGHSH, CDR2 LQKENI. The CDR3 has 15 amino acids. Between the trimmed V and J ends, which lost 3 bases and 3 bases, there was a span of 14 bases. The CDR3 DNA follows: TGTGCCAGCTCACCGTACAGTGGCTCGGACACTGAAGCTTTCTTT. Translating it yields CASSPYSGSDTEAFF.

This chain joins TRBV20-1 and TRBJ2-2; D might be TRBD1 (7 bases). The CDR3 covers 15 residues. Germline CDR1 DFQATT, CDR2 SNEGSKA (reference sequence). Trimming took 3 bases from V and 4 from J, leaving 15 bases between them. CDR3 amino acids: CSASTGAGGTGELFF. CDR3 coding DNA: TGCAGTGCTAGTACGGGGGCAGGGGGCACCGGGGAGCTGTTTTTT.

This sequence joins TRBV27 and TRBJ1-2; possible D gene TRBD1, 5 bases. The CDR3 extends over 14 amino acids. Trimming shortened V by 5 bases and J by 8 bases, and 18 bases separated the two germline ends. In germline, CDR1 is MNHEY, CDR2 SMNVEV (reference sequence). The CDR3 DNA sequence: TGTGCCAGCAGTGAAGGGGTCGGTAGTCGGGGCTACACCTTC. Protein sequence: CASSEGVGSRGYTF.

The J gene is TRBJ2-1, the V gene TRBV11-3; 13 bases map to TRBD2. Germline CDR1 SGHNT, CDR2 YENEEA. V trimming: 5 bases; J trimming: 8 bases; junction bases outside the gene matches: 6. The CDR3 is 15 residues long. The DNA for the CDR3 is TGTGCCAGCAGCCCCTGGACTAGCGGGAGCGATGAGCAGTTCTTC. Amino acid sequence: CASSPWTSGSDEQFF. Full variable domain (rest looked up from reference TRBV11-3 and TRBJ2-1): EAGVVQSPRYKIIEKKQPVAFWCNPISGHNTLYWYLQNLGQGPELLIRYENEEAVDDSQLPKDRFSAERLKGVDSTLKIQPAELGDSAVYLCASSPWTSGSDEQFFGPGTRLTVL.

The sample holds many counts of this clone. The chain carries TRBV11-2 and TRBJ2-7, with TRBD2 matching over 7 bases. This CDR3 comprises 15 residues. V lost 6 bases, J lost 0 bases, and 8 bases stayed unmatched. Germline CDR1 SGHAT, CDR2 FQNNGV. The CDR3 loop is CASRRTSESSYEQYF. The CDR3 nucleotides are TGTGCCAGCAGGAGAACTAGCGAGAGCTCCTACGAGCAGTACTTC.

This clone was counted once. The chain carries TRBV7-9 and TRBJ2-2, with a possible D match to TRBD2 (6 bases). This CDR3 spans 15 amino acids. The germline CDR1 and CDR2 sequences are SEHNR and FQNEAQ (reference sequence). Trimming took 3 bases from V and 0 from J, leaving 8 bases between them. In DNA, the CDR3 is TGTGCCAGCAGCTTTAGCGGAACGAACACCGGGGAGCTGTTTTTT. Its translation is CASSFSGTNTGELFF.

This clone was seen only once. J is TRBJ1-2 and V is TRBV27, with a possible D match to TRBD1 (5 bases). The length of the CDR3 is 13 residues. Trimming took 5 bases from V and 2 from J, leaving 9 bases between them. Germline V CDR1 and CDR2: MNHEY, SMNVEV (reference sequence). The CDR3 spells CASSRGPNYGYTF. The CDR3 coding sequence is TGTGCCAGCAGTAGGGGTCCCAACTATGGCTACACCTTC.

This sequence joins TRBV7-6 and TRBJ2-3; 8 bases fit TRBD2. Germline CDR1 reads SGHVS; CDR2 reads FNYEAQ. The length of the CDR3 is 14 residues. V was clipped by 6 bases and J by 4 bases; unmatched bases: 6. The CDR3: CASSPRLAPDTQYF. The CDR3 DNA reads TGTGCCAGCAGTCCTAGACTAGCGCCAGATACGCAGTATTTT.